The 10 T cell receptor beta chains below come from one sample, sequenced in a study of beta chain features in type 1 diabetes. Of the isolated RNA, all was reverse transcribed, and so the sequenced material was expressed TCRB transcripts. Assay: immunoSEQ multiplex PCR; the TCRdb copy retains only in-frame clones and omits some. Among approximately 170,000 clones listed, 9% to 10% were seen once. The source material was central memory CD4+ T cells from blood. These receptors were collected from a woman aged 18-29 years in good health.

This chain uses TRBV6-6 with TRBJ2-5; perhaps TRBD1 as D (5 bases). Germline-derived CDR1 and CDR2 are MNHNY and SVGAGI (reference sequence). The CDR3 runs to 15 residues. V was trimmed by 0 bases and J by 3 bases, leaving 11 bases between them. CDR3 in DNA: TGTGCCAGCAGTTACTCGAACAGGCCGGAAGAGACCCAGTACTTC. This gives the protein CASSYSNRPEETQYF.

This clone was detected once. The V call is TRBV11-2, the J call TRBJ2-7, with D perhaps TRBD1 (6 bases). CDR3 length: 16 amino acids. V was cut by 0 bases and J by 2 bases, with 14 bases left in between. Germline V gene lookup returns CDR1 SGHAT and CDR2 FQNNGV. DNA for the CDR3: TGTGCCAGCAGCTTAGATTCCTCGTGGACAGCCTACGAGCAGTACTTC. Translating gives CASSLDSSWTAYEQYF.

This clone came up a few times. The J gene is TRBJ1-2, the V gene TRBV30, with D unclear. The CDR3 is 12 amino acids. Germline lookup yields CDR1 GTSNPN and CDR2 SVGIG (reference sequence). As DNA, the CDR3 is TGTGGCGTCGAGCTACGAGCGTATGGCTACACCTTC. This sequence encodes CGVELRAYGYTF.

The chain couples TRBV18 to TRBJ2-1, with a tentative D call TRBD2 (6 bases). The CDR3 loop spans 13 amino acids. Trimming shortened V by 3 bases and J by 5 bases, and 8 bases separated the two germline ends. CDR1 KGHSH and CDR2 LQKENI come from the germline V gene. The CDR3 spells CASSPGEDNEQFF. CDR3 nucleotides: TGTGCCAGCTCACCTGGGGAGGACAATGAGCAGTTCTTC.

The chain joins TRBV4-2 to TRBJ2-2; TRBD1 is a possible D gene (6 bases). CDR3 length equals 15 residues. Trimming removed 4 bases at V and 0 bases at J, with 9 bases between. The germline V gene encodes CDR1 LGHNA and CDR2 YNFKEQ. The CDR3, as DNA: TGTGCCAGCAGCCCTGGGACACCGAACACCGGGGAGCTGTTTTTT. Translated, it gives CASSPGTPNTGELFF.

V usage is TRBV5-1 and J usage is TRBJ2-1; D perhaps matches TRBD2 (6 bases). Trimming shortened V by 6 bases and J by 4 bases, and 17 bases separated the two germline ends. Looked up from germline, CDR1 is SGHRS and CDR2 is YFSETQ. The CDR3 is made up of 15 amino acids. The CDR3 protein is CASNEGDSSYNEQFF. The CDR3 nucleotides are TGCGCCAGCAACGAAGGGGACTCAAGTTACAATGAGCAGTTCTTC.

This chain uses TRBV21-1 with TRBJ2-1; the table names TRBD2, a call not compared with the DNA. TRBV21-1 is classified as a pseudogene. The CDR3 sequence is 15 residues long. CDR3: CASSARLAAYNEQFF. The CDR3 bases are TGTGCCAGCAGCGCCCGACTAGCGGCGTACAATGAGCAGTTCTTC.

The rearrangement links TRBV27 to TRBJ2-3, with D possibly matching TRBD1 (5 bases). CDR1 is MNHEY and CDR2 is SMNVEV in the germline V gene (reference sequence). This CDR3 has 13 amino acids. The ends were cut back, 2 bases at V and 6 bases at J, with 9 bases in the middle. CDR3 sequence reads: CASSLTYRDTQYF. The CDR3 coding sequence is TGTGCCAGCAGTTTAACTTACAGGGATACGCAGTATTTT.

The genes are TRBV5-4 and TRBJ2-3; 7 bases align to TRBD2. Germline V lookup: CDR1 SGHNT, CDR2 YYREEE (reference sequence). CDR3 length equals 17 residues. V lost 3 bases, J lost 5 bases, and 15 bases stayed unmatched. CDR3 in amino acids: CASSSAAAGTRQDTQYF. DNA for the CDR3: TGTGCCAGCAGCTCCGCGGCAGCGGGGACTCGCCAAGATACGCAGTATTTT.

The rearrangement links TRBV5-5 to TRBJ1-2; a possible D gene is TRBD1 (5 bases). This CDR3 region has 15 residues. Germline V lookup: CDR1 SGHKS, CDR2 YYEKEE (reference sequence). Trimming took 4 bases from V and 4 from J, leaving 17 bases between them. The CDR3 here is CASSRADSPFYGYTF. The CDR3 DNA is TGTGCCAGCAGCCGTGCCGACAGCCCTTTCTATGGCTACACCTTC.